Sequencing of this T cell receptor beta chain was carried out in a study of cytomegalovirus exposure and HLA in healthy donors. PCR involved 60 Vbeta and 13 Jbeta primers. TCRdb's table, derived via immunoSEQ multiplex PCR, lists solely in-frame clones and lacks some. The table records approximately 160,000 clones, 65% to 70% of them present only once. Study-level points and caveats: A later analysis linked a missense variant in DCLRE1C to the trimming of TCR beta V and J genes. Within an earlier analysis, most TCR beta V segments proved productive either about 87% or about 30% of the time.

With regard to this clone: Its antigen is undetermined.

The V gene lost 0 bases and the J gene lost 2 bases, with 8 bases spanning the gap. CDR3 length equals 16 residues. CDR1 and CDR2 (germline): MNHEY, SVGAGI. The sequencing input was PBMCs. The rearrangement links TRBV6-5 to TRBJ2-6; TRBD2 is a possible D gene (5 bases). The TCR was taken from a woman aged 18-30 years in good health and CMV-seropositive. The CDR3 here is CASSYSRGTGANVLTF. The DNA for the CDR3 is TGTGCCAGCAGTTACTCGAGAGGGACTGGGGCCAACGTCCTGACTTTC.